Below are 25 T cell receptor beta chains sequenced from a single sample in a study of blood T cell repertoires in COVID-19. Here immunoSEQ multiplex PCR was the method, and the copy in TCRdb shows in-frame clones only, minus some. The sample consists of some 110,000 clones, roughly 85% of them appearing once. The source material was peripheral blood. These receptors were collected from a man aged 25 to 40 with acute or convalescent COVID-19.

A remark on this clone: The conserved closing phenylalanine or tryptophan is absent in this CDR3, likely reflecting a read error. The chain uses TRBV18 and TRBJ2-7, with 9 bases aligning to TRBD1. The ends lost 5 bases at V and 7 bases at J; junction bases unmatched: 9. CDR3 size: 14 residues. CDR1 and CDR2 (germline): KGHSH, LQKENI. CDR3 region: CASSSGQGPGEQYL. In DNA form, the CDR3 reads TGTGCCAGCTCATCTGGACAGGGGCCAGGGGAGCAGTACCTC.

V gene TRBV5-4 combines with J gene TRBJ2-7; 7 bases fit TRBD2. The germline gives CDR1 SGHNT, CDR2 YYREEE (reference sequence). V was clipped by 1 base and J by 5 bases; unmatched bases: 12. This CDR3 region has 16 residues. This CDR3 reads CASSLWGEGPSDEQYF. The CDR3 DNA reads TGTGCCAGCAGCTTGTGGGGGGAGGGGCCCTCGGACGAGCAGTACTTC.

The V call is TRBV11-2, the J call TRBJ1-2; the D is unclear. CDR3 size: 14 residues. Trimming pared 5 bases from V and 4 bases from J, leaving 14 bases between. Germline V gives CDR1 SGHAT, CDR2 FQNNGV. Written as DNA, the CDR3 is TGTGCCAGCAGCCCCGAGAACGCTGGCTATGGCTACACCTTC. Its translation: CASSPENAGYGYTF.

This chain joins TRBV6-6 and TRBJ2-1, with 7 bases matching TRBD2. Per the germline V gene, CDR1 is MNHNY and CDR2 is SVGAGI (reference sequence). Trimming at V came to 4 bases and at J to 0 bases, leaving 0 bases not matched to a gene. The CDR3 length is 14 residues. CDR3 protein: CASSSSGSYNEQFF. CDR3 nucleotides: TGTGCCAGCAGTTCTAGCGGCTCCTACAATGAGCAGTTCTTC.

This clone was detected only a few times. The chain links TRBV6-5 to TRBJ1-1, with TRBD1 matching over 7 bases. The CDR3 sequence is 12 residues long. Germline V gives CDR1 MNHEY, CDR2 SVGAGI. V shed 11 bases, J shed 7 bases, and the junction held 10 bases outside the gene matches. CDR3: CAGEGQPVEAFF. CDR3 in DNA: TGTGCCGGTGAGGGACAGCCCGTTGAAGCTTTCTTT.

The rearrangement links TRBV4-2 to TRBJ2-6; 8 bases are a match to TRBD2. Trimming removed 0 bases from V and 2 bases from J; junction bases left unmatched: 6. This CDR3 has 18 residues. Germline values: CDR1 LGHNA, CDR2 YNFKEQ. CDR3: CASSQDGLAAAGANVLTF. CDR3 nucleotide sequence: TGTGCCAGCAGCCAAGATGGACTAGCCGCCGCTGGGGCCAACGTCCTGACTTTC.

The V call is TRBV4-1, the J call TRBJ2-7, with 7 bases matching TRBD1. CDR3 length: 16 residues. The germline CDR1 and CDR2 sequences are MGHRA and YSYEKL. With 5 bases clipped from V and 0 bases from J, the junction kept 10 bases outside the gene matches. Written as DNA, the CDR3 is TGCGCCAGCAGCTTTCAATCGACAGGGATCTCCTACGAGCAGTACTTC. Its translation: CASSFQSTGISYEQYF.

The sample holds one count of this clone. The chain couples TRBV5-4 to TRBJ1-2, with 7 bases fitting TRBD1. Germline CDR1 and CDR2: SGHNT and YYREEE (reference sequence). The CDR3 extends over 15 amino acids. The V segment lost 5 bases and the J segment 2 bases; nucleotides outside the gene matches: 9. DNA of the CDR3: TGTGCCAGCAGAGGTGCAGGGGGAGTGAACTATGGCTACACCTTC. This gives the protein CASRGAGGVNYGYTF.

The chain is built from TRBV4-1 and TRBJ2-2, with TRBD2 identical over 15 bases. Unmatched junction bases numbered 4, after V lost 2 bases and J lost 0 bases. Germline V CDR1 and CDR2: MGHRA, YSYEKL. The CDR3 is made up of 19 amino acids. CDR3 in DNA: TGCGCCAGCAGCCAACTCCGGACTAGCGGGAGGGCGAACACCGGGGAGCTGTTTTTT. Protein: CASSQLRTSGRANTGELFF.

The gene calls are TRBV6-5 and TRBJ2-5; 8 nucleotides match TRBD2. J lost 3 bases, V lost 6 bases, and 9 bases had no gene match. The CDR3 has 15 residues. Looked up from germline, CDR1 is MNHEY and CDR2 is SVGAGI. CDR3: CASRTAGRGEETQYF. In DNA, the CDR3 is TGTGCCAGCAGGACCGCGGGGCGGGGGGAAGAGACCCAGTACTTC.

The chain uses TRBV3-1 (or the pseudogene TRBV3-2) and TRBJ2-5, with D possibly TRBD2 on 6 matching bases. Trimming cost V 0 bases and J 1 base, with 18 bases left between them. This CDR3 has 18 residues. Per the germline V gene, CDR1 is LGHDT and CDR2 is YNNKEL (reference sequence). The CDR3 here is CASSQERPGTPLQETQYF. The CDR3 DNA sequence: TGTGCCAGCAGCCAAGAGAGGCCAGGGACTCCGCTCCAAGAGACCCAGTACTTC.

The CDR3 here is CAISESETGSYEQYF. CDR3 bases: TGTGCCATCAGTGAGTCAGAGACAGGGTCCTACGAGCAGTACTTC. The chain is built from TRBV10-3 and TRBJ2-7, with 7 bases matching TRBD1. This CDR3 is 15 amino acids long. CDR1 and CDR2 from the germline V gene are ENHRY and SYGVKD. Unmatched junction bases numbered 3, after V lost 0 bases and J lost 1 base.

The chain joins TRBV29-1 to TRBJ2-1, with 7 bases that match TRBD1. Unmatched junction bases numbered 8, after V lost 7 bases and J lost 11 bases. Germline CDR1 SQVTM, CDR2 ANQGSEA. The CDR3 covers 11 residues. The CDR3 protein is CSGGQLYQQFF. The CDR3 bases are TGCAGCGGGGGACAGTTATACCAGCAGTTCTTC.

J is TRBJ1-5 and V is TRBV15; D gene uncertain. With 7 bases removed from V and 6 bases from J, the gap between germline ends came to 22 bases. The CDR3 runs to 16 residues. Germline V CDR1 and CDR2: LNHNV, YYDKDF (reference sequence). For the CDR3, the DNA is TGTGCCACCAAATCCCTTGGGGTCGTGGGAGGTCAGCCCCAGCATTTT. Encoded protein: CATKSLGVVGGQPQHF.

V usage is TRBV5-4 and J usage is TRBJ1-1; D is possibly TRBD1 (6 bases). CDR1 is SGHNT, CDR2 YYREEE, per germline (reference sequence). The CDR3 spans 13 residues. The V end was cut by 1 base, the J end by 7 bases, with 11 bases between. CDR3 DNA sequence: TGTGCCAGCAGCTTGCAGGGGAGCGGTGAAGCTTTCTTT. Its translation: CASSLQGSGEAFF.

This clone has just one count. The chain links TRBV20-1 to TRBJ2-3, with D perhaps matching TRBD2 (6 bases). The CDR3 runs 13 residues. CDR1 is DFQATT and CDR2 is SNEGSKA in the germline V gene (reference sequence). V lost 3 bases to trimming and J lost 8 bases, with 15 bases between them. The CDR3, as DNA: TGCAGTGCTAGTGCGGAGGGCGACGGTACGCAGTATTTT. It encodes CSASAEGDGTQYF.

The chain combines TRBV18 with TRBJ2-7; 8 positions match TRBD1. The germline gives CDR1 KGHSH, CDR2 LQKENI. After removal of 4 bases from V and 2 bases from J, the junction contained 4 bases not matched to a gene. CDR3 length equals 14 residues. CDR3 sequence: CASSLHRGTYEQYF. The CDR3 DNA is TGTGCCAGCTCACTTCACAGGGGGACCTACGAGCAGTACTTC. Based on the CDR3 plus reference TRBV18 and TRBJ2-7, the full variable domain is NAGVMQNPRHLVRRRGQEARLRCSPMKGHSHVYWYRQLPEEGLKFMVYLQKENIIDESGMPKERFSAEFPKEGPSILRIQQVVRGDSAAYFCASSLHRGTYEQYFGPGTRLTVT.

The CDR3 protein is CASSLRQGGAGNTIYF. The CDR3 DNA reads TGTGCCAGCAGCTTACGTCAGGGAGGCGCTGGAAACACCATATATTTT. This chain links TRBV7-9 with TRBJ1-3, with D possibly matching TRBD1 (5 bases). The germline V gene has CDR1 SEHNR and CDR2 FQNEAQ (reference sequence). This CDR3 comprises 16 residues. V was shortened by 2 bases and J by 2 bases, with 13 bases between the two germline ends. The whole variable domain, filled in from reference TRBV7-9 and TRBJ1-3, reads DTGVSQNPRHKITKRGQNVTFRCDPISEHNRLYWYRQTLGQGPEFLTYFQNEAQLEKSRLLSDRFSAERPKGSFSTLEIQRTEQGDSAMYLCASSLRQGGAGNTIYFGEGSWLTVV.

This rearrangement joins TRBV6-5 to TRBJ1-6, with 7 bases identical to TRBD1. The length of the CDR3 is 14 residues. Germline V gives CDR1 MNHEY, CDR2 SVGAGI. V shed 3 bases, J shed 7 bases, and the junction held 3 bases outside the gene matches. CDR3 sequence: CASSYDRENSPLHF. CDR3 coding DNA: TGTGCCAGCAGTTATGACAGGGAAAATTCACCCCTCCACTTT.

This clone has only one observation. The V and J genes are TRBV11-2 and TRBJ2-7; possible D gene TRBD2, 6 bases. With 2 bases removed from V and 2 bases from J, the gap between germline ends came to 19 bases. Germline-derived CDR1 and CDR2 are SGHAT and FQNNGV. The CDR3 loop spans 17 amino acids. CDR3 in amino acids: CASSLSHFGSPTYEQYF. The CDR3 DNA reads TGTGCCAGCAGCTTAAGTCATTTCGGGAGCCCCACCTACGAGCAGTACTTC.

The J gene is TRBJ1-1, the V gene TRBV6-6; no firm D call. This CDR3 contains 13 residues. V was clipped by 5 bases and J by 10 bases, with 17 bases between them. Looked up from germline, CDR1 is MNHNY and CDR2 is SVGAGI (reference sequence). The CDR3 is CASSPPGGRGAFF. For the CDR3, the DNA is TGTGCCAGCAGTCCCCCGGGAGGGCGGGGAGCTTTCTTT.

V and J are TRBV5-6 and TRBJ2-7; TRBD1 matches at 8 bases. The junction had 8 bases not matched to a gene; V was cut back by 4 bases and J by 5 bases. Germline V gene sequence: CDR1 SGHDT, CDR2 YYEEEE. The CDR3 is made up of 14 amino acids. The CDR3 coding sequence is TGTGCCAGCAGCCTGTGGACAGGGTATGACGAGCAGTACTTC. This translates into CASSLWTGYDEQYF.

The V and J genes are TRBV6-6 and TRBJ2-3; 8 nucleotides agree with TRBD1. The CDR3 loop spans 15 amino acids. The germline V gene has CDR1 MNHNY and CDR2 SVGAGI (reference sequence). The ends lost 7 bases at V and 2 bases at J; junction bases unmatched: 8. CDR3 residues: CASTPGGDLTDTQYF. The CDR3 DNA sequence: TGTGCCAGCACCCCAGGGGGCGACCTCACAGATACGCAGTATTTT.

This clone was detected once. V is TRBV6-5 and J is TRBJ2-7; TRBD1 might be the D (6 bases). The V gene's germline CDR1 is MNHEY and CDR2 SVGAGI. The ends were cut back, 4 bases at V and 3 bases at J, with 13 bases in the middle. CDR3 size: 14 residues. The DNA of the CDR3 is TGTGCCAGCAGTTTGGGGGCCGACCTCTACGAGCAGTACTTC. This gives the protein CASSLGADLYEQYF.

The chain has TRBV9 and TRBJ2-3, with 11 nucleotides matching TRBD1. This CDR3 contains 15 residues. CDR1 SGDLS and CDR2 YYNGEE come from the germline V gene. V dropped 3 bases and J dropped 4; count of bases not matched to a gene: 4. CDR3 nucleotides: TGTGCCAGCAGCGCCCGGACAGGGGGCTCAGATACGCAGTATTTT. Translation: CASSARTGGSDTQYF.